This TCR beta chain is from a study of cytomegalovirus exposure and HLA in healthy donors. General study findings and limits: In vitro, a few CMV-associated chains proved specific for CMV antigens. The tendency of first-cohort TCR clusters to co-occur in the 120 or so validation repertoires was the finding of a later analysis. Most sequenced TCRs were rare (though some public TCRs occurred in many donors).

Method: immunoSEQ multiplex PCR; TCRdb's copy keeps in-frame clones and lacks some. The data hold about 360,000 clones, with about nine tenths observed a single time. Germline CDR1 is LNHDA and CDR2 is SQIVND (reference sequence). The CDR3 totals 14 residues. J lost 2 bases, V lost 9 bases, and 6 bases had no gene match. Worth noting for this clone: Its antigen is currently unknown.

The TCR comes from a woman aged 18 to 35 in good health and CMV-seronegative. Sequences were obtained from PBMCs. The V call is TRBV19, the J call TRBJ2-5, with TRBD1 matching 10 bases. The CDR3 DNA sequence: TGTGCCAGCAGGGACAGGGGAGGACAAGAGACCCAGTACTTC. As protein: CASRDRGGQETQYF.